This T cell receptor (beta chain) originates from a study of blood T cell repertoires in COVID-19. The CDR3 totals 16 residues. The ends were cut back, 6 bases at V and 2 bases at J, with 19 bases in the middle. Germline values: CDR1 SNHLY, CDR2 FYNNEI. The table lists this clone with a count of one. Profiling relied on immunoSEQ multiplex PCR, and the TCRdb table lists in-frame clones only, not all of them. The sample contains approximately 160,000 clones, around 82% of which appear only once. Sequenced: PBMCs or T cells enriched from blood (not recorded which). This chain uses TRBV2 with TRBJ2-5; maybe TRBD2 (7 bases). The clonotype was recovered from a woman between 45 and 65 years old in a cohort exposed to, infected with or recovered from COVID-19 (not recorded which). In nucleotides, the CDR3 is TGTGCCAGCAGCCCAAGGGGGGGGGAGACACAAGAGACCCAGTACTTC. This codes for CASSPRGGETQETQYF.